The 31 T cell receptor beta chains given below trace back to one sample, sequenced in a study of identical twins. One entry per CDR3 protein results from TCRdb running MiXCR on the 5' RACE reads. The table has some 1,600,000 distinct CDR3 sequences, about 30% seen once. Input material: cord blood. The origin of the receptors is a newborn girl in good health.

This clonotype has just a few counts. This rearrangement joins TRBV20-1 to TRBJ1-4; D is possibly TRBD1 (6 bases). The germline gives CDR1 DFQATT, CDR2 SNEGSKA (reference sequence). This CDR3 has 12 amino acids. Trimming left V 6 bases short and J 8 bases short, with 13 bases between. CDR3 nucleotides: TGCAGTGCATGGCAGGGGAGGGAAAAACTGTTTTTT. Protein product: CSAWQGREKLFF.

This chain uses TRBV11-2 with TRBJ2-1, with 12 positions matching TRBD2. The J call is in doubt because the DNA end fits TRBJ2-7 better. The CDR3 runs 16 residues. Per the germline V gene, CDR1 is SGHAT and CDR2 is FQNNGV. The CDR3 bases are TGTGCCAGCAGGATGACTAGCGGGAGCTCCTACAATGAGCAGTACTTC. As protein: CASRMTSGSSYNEQYF.

There are a few counts of this clonotype. V and J are TRBV2 and TRBJ2-3; 11 nucleotides align to TRBD2. The germline V gene encodes CDR1 SNHLY and CDR2 FYNNEI. This CDR3 has 15 residues. V lost 7 bases and J lost 2; bases outside the gene matches: 5. DNA for the CDR3: TGTGCCAGCACGCGACTAGCGGGGTACACAGATACGCAGTATTTT. Translating gives CASTRLAGYTDTQYF.

This clonotype was picked up one time. With a much larger clone just one base away, this may be a read error. This chain joins TRBV10-3 and TRBJ2-3; a weak D match, TRBD1 (5 bases). The germline CDR1 and CDR2 sequences are ENHRY and SYGVKD. The CDR3 spans 14 residues. CDR3 in DNA: TGTGCCATCAGTGTCTGGACACGCACAGATATGCAGTATTTT. It translates to CAISVWTRTDMQYF.

This chain joins TRBV4-1 and TRBJ2-5; TRBD1 matches at 9 bases. Germline V gene sequence: CDR1 MGHRA, CDR2 YSYEKL. V was pared by 2 bases and J by 11 bases, with 12 bases of the junction left unmatched. This CDR3 region has 15 residues. In DNA form, the CDR3 reads TGCGCCAGCAGCCAACCCGGGACAGGGAACAATGAGCAGTACTTC. This gives the protein CASSQPGTGNNEQYF.

Note on this clonotype: Its ends do not fully match the called genes, so a read error is possible. The V gene is TRBV12-3 or TRBV12-4, the J gene TRBJ1-5; perhaps TRBD1 as D (5 bases). This CDR3 contains 15 residues. CDR3 in amino acids: CTSSLGAYSNQPQHF. CDR3 nucleotide sequence: TGTACCAGCAGTTTAGGGGCCTATAGCAATCAGCCCCAGCATTTT.

This clonotype was detected ten times or more. V is TRBV7-2 and J is TRBJ1-6; no firm D call. CDR1 SGHTA and CDR2 FQGNSA come from the germline V gene. The CDR3 has 14 residues. Trimming cost V 2 bases and J 4 bases, with 6 bases left between them. In DNA form, the CDR3 reads TGTGCCAGCAGCTTATGGGCATATAATTCACCCCTCCACTTT. Amino acids: CASSLWAYNSPLHF.

The chain links TRBV28 to TRBJ2-3, with TRBD1 as a possible D gene (5 bases). The CDR3 runs to 15 residues. With 5 bases removed from V and 1 base from J, the gap between germline ends came to 13 bases. Germline CDR1 reads MDHEN; CDR2 reads SYDVKM. The DNA for the CDR3 is TGTGCCAGCAGTCAACGGTTGACAGGCACAGATACGCAGTATTTT. Protein sequence: CASSQRLTGTDTQYF.

The chain's CDR3 is CASRDGAGTDTQYF. The CDR3 DNA reads TGTGCCAGCAGGGATGGAGCGGGCACAGATACGCAGTATTTT. The chain joins TRBV3-1 to TRBJ2-3; a weak D match, TRBD2 (5 bases). The germline V gene has CDR1 LGHDT and CDR2 YNNKEL (reference sequence). The CDR3 spans 14 residues. V was trimmed by 6 bases and J by 1 base, leaving 11 bases between them.

The chain recombines TRBV10-2 with TRBJ2-1; 11 nucleotides align to TRBD2. The V gene end was trimmed by 5 bases and the J gene end by 8 bases; junction bases not matched to a gene: 2. Germline V CDR1 and CDR2: WSHSY, SAAADI. CDR3 size: 13 residues. CDR3 sequence reads: CASSRLAGHEQFF. CDR3 sequence (DNA): TGCGCCAGCAGTAGACTAGCGGGGCATGAGCAGTTCTTC.

The chain joins TRBV18 to TRBJ1-1; possible D gene TRBD1, 5 bases. CDR3 length equals 15 residues. Germline-derived CDR1 and CDR2 are KGHSH and LQKENI. Trimming removed 4 bases from V and 0 bases from J, with 12 bases in between. CDR3 in DNA: TGTGCCAGCTCACTATTAGGGACGGTGAACACTGAAGCTTTCTTT. Its protein is CASSLLGTVNTEAFF.

There are a few counts of this clonotype. V usage is TRBV25-1 and J usage is TRBJ2-6; D unclear. The CDR3 has 17 residues. The V end lost 1 base, the J end lost 5 bases, and 15 bases lay between the germline ends. In germline, CDR1 is MGHDK, CDR2 SYGVNS. CDR3 protein: CASSELDQVLWANVLTF. The CDR3 DNA is TGTGCCAGCAGTGAATTAGATCAGGTCCTCTGGGCCAACGTCCTGACTTTC.

This clonotype was counted a few times. The CDR3 sequence: CSARGSRGPDTEAFF. CDR3 nucleotides: TGCAGTGCTAGAGGGTCCAGGGGGCCGGACACTGAAGCTTTCTTT. The chain is built from TRBV20-1 and TRBJ1-1, with 8 positions matching TRBD1. This CDR3 is 15 amino acids long. J gave up 3 bases and V 1 base, and 7 bases lay outside the gene matches. The germline V gene has CDR1 DFQATT and CDR2 SNEGSKA (reference sequence).

In this sample, this clonotype turned up many times. This sequence joins TRBV4-2 and TRBJ1-2; D uncertain. This CDR3 has 15 residues. Trimming removed 0 bases from V and 2 bases from J, with 10 bases in between. Germline CDR1 is LGHNA and CDR2 is YNFKEQ. This CDR3 reads CASSQEAGSNYGYTF. The CDR3 DNA is TGTGCCAGCAGCCAAGAGGCTGGGTCAAACTATGGCTACACCTTC.

The gene calls are TRBV20-1 and TRBJ2-7; no firm D call. V lost 6 bases and J lost 0, with 15 bases in between. Germline V gene data show CDR1 as DFQATT and CDR2 as SNEGSKA (reference sequence). This CDR3 contains 14 residues. The CDR3 region is CSANPPRSSYEQYF. CDR3 DNA sequence: TGCAGTGCCAACCCGCCCCGGAGCTCCTACGAGCAGTACTTC.

This chain connects TRBV6-6 to TRBJ1-5, with 7 bases aligning to TRBD1. The CDR3 runs to 17 residues. With 2 bases clipped from V and 4 bases from J, the junction kept 11 bases outside the gene matches. Germline CDR1 is MNHNY and CDR2 is SVGAGI (reference sequence). The CDR3 region is CASSYGIYRGRNQPQHF. As DNA, the CDR3 is TGTGCCAGCAGTTACGGGATTTACAGGGGAAGGAATCAGCCCCAGCATTTT.

This clonotype occurred a few times. The gene calls are TRBV5-1 and TRBJ2-5; a possible D gene is TRBD1 (5 bases). V was shortened by 3 bases and J by 2 bases, with 14 bases between the two germline ends. Germline V gene data show CDR1 as SGHRS and CDR2 as YFSETQ. The CDR3 totals 15 residues. The CDR3 bases are TGCGCCAGCAGCTCGACGCACAGGACACAAGAGACCCAGTACTTC. It translates to CASSSTHRTQETQYF. Drawing the rest from reference TRBV5-1 and TRBJ2-5, the complete variable domain is KAGVTQTPRYLIKTRGQQVTLSCSPISGHRSVSWYQQTPGQGLQFLFEYFSETQRNKGNFPGRFSGRQFSNSRSEMNVSTLELGDSALYLCASSSTHRTQETQYFGPGTRLLVL.

A word on this clonotype: A read error may produce the germline difference seen at one junction end. The V gene is TRBV4-2, the J gene TRBJ2-1; D call uncertain. CDR1 LGHNA and CDR2 YNFKEQ come from the germline V gene. The CDR3 is 15 amino acids. This CDR3 is CASSQEGIAYNEQVF. The CDR3 coding sequence is TGTGCCAGCAGCCAAGAAGGAATAGCTTACAATGAGCAGGTCTTC.

The chain has TRBV2 and TRBJ2-5, with 9 bases lining up with TRBD2. The V and J ends lost 7 bases and 11 bases, in that order; junction bases with no gene match: 8. Germline CDR1 is SNHLY and CDR2 is FYNNEI. This CDR3 spans 12 amino acids. CDR3 loop: CASMREGNEQYF. The CDR3 coding sequence is TGTGCCAGCATGCGGGAGGGCAATGAGCAGTACTTC.

V gene TRBV4-2 combines with J gene TRBJ2-7; D may be TRBD2 (5 bases). Trimming stripped 3 bases from V and 0 bases from J, with 15 bases between. The germline CDR1 and CDR2 sequences are LGHNA and YNFKEQ. There are 16 residues in the CDR3. CDR3 protein: CASSHGAGSDSYEQYF. Written as DNA, the CDR3 is TGTGCCAGCAGCCATGGTGCGGGCTCAGACTCCTACGAGCAGTACTTC.

This chain links TRBV4-2 with TRBJ2-2; 13 bases are a match to TRBD2. This CDR3 is built from 19 residues. Germline CDR1 LGHNA, CDR2 YNFKEQ. V dropped 2 bases and J dropped 0; count of bases not matched to a gene: 6. DNA for the CDR3: TGTGCCAGCAGCCAAATGAGACTAGCGGGAGGAACGAACACCGGGGAGCTGTTTTTT. Residues: CASSQMRLAGGTNTGELFF.

About this clonotype itself: Being one base from a much bigger clone, this may be a read error. The chain joins TRBV12-3 or TRBV12-4 to TRBJ2-1; the match to TRBD2 covers 9 bases. This CDR3 has 15 amino acids. CDR3 in DNA: TGTGCCAACAGTTTAAGACTAGCGGAATACAATGAGCAGTTCTTC. Translated: CANSLRLAEYNEQFF.

This clonotype was detected a few times. The chain joins TRBV5-1 to TRBJ2-1, with TRBD2 matching over 12 bases. The germline CDR1 and CDR2 sequences are SGHRS and YFSETQ. With 6 bases clipped from V and 4 bases from J, the junction kept 8 bases outside the gene matches. The CDR3 totals 16 residues. The CDR3 protein is CASMLTSGRIYNEQFF. CDR3 nucleotide sequence: TGCGCCAGCATGTTAACTAGCGGGAGGATTTACAATGAGCAGTTCTTC.

The table lists this clonotype with many counts. The chain couples TRBV12-3 or TRBV12-4 to TRBJ2-7; no definite D call. V was pared by 5 bases and J by 3 bases, with 14 bases between. The CDR3 totals 14 residues. The CDR3 coding sequence is TGTGCCAGCAGTCGAAACCCCTCTATCTACGAGCAGTACTTC. It yields the protein CASSRNPSIYEQYF.

This clonotype was seen only a few times. The gene calls are TRBV7-9 and TRBJ2-1; weak D call: TRBD2 (6 bases). Germline lookup yields CDR1 SEHNR and CDR2 FQNEAQ (reference sequence). V lost 0 bases to trimming and J lost 7 bases, with 19 bases between them. The CDR3 runs 17 residues. The CDR3 reads CASSLAPTRGPQNEQFF. For the CDR3, the DNA is TGTGCCAGCAGCTTAGCGCCTACGCGGGGTCCCCAGAATGAGCAGTTCTTC.

This chain uses TRBV7-2 with TRBJ2-7; D may match TRBD1 or TRBD2 (5 bases each). Trimming removed 5 bases from V and 1 base from J, with 15 bases in between. Germline loops: CDR1 SGHTA, CDR2 FQGNSA. The CDR3 totals 15 residues. The CDR3 DNA follows: TGTGCCAGCAGCCCTTCCCGGGACCGATCCTACGAGCAGTACTTC. This translates into CASSPSRDRSYEQYF.

Only a few counts were recorded for this clonotype. The J gene is TRBJ1-2, the V gene TRBV5-1, with D perhaps matching TRBD1 (5 bases). Trimming removed 0 bases from V and 7 bases from J, with 13 bases in between. This CDR3 has 14 residues. Germline V gene sequence: CDR1 SGHRS, CDR2 YFSETQ. In nucleotides, the CDR3 is TGCGCCAGCAGCTTGGAAACGGGGCGACCTGGCTACACCTTC. Its translation is CASSLETGRPGYTF.

The V and J genes are TRBV20-1 and TRBJ2-1, with D possibly matching TRBD1 (5 bases). CDR1 and CDR2 (germline): DFQATT, SNEGSKA (reference sequence). The CDR3 is made up of 14 amino acids. Between the trimmed V and J ends, which lost 1 base and 5 bases, there was a span of 12 bases. The CDR3 loop reads CSARGGASDNEQFF. DNA for the CDR3: TGCAGTGCTAGAGGTGGGGCCTCAGACAATGAGCAGTTCTTC.

This clonotype was seen more than once but under ten times. This chain uses TRBV3-1 with TRBJ2-3; 8 positions agree with TRBD2. The CDR3 sequence is 15 residues long. The ends lost 4 bases at V and 3 bases at J; junction bases unmatched: 6. Germline-derived CDR1 and CDR2 are LGHDT and YNNKEL (reference sequence). As DNA, the CDR3 is TGTGCCAGCAGCCCCAGACTAGCGCCAACAGATACGCAGTATTTT. Its translation: CASSPRLAPTDTQYF.

There are a few counts of this clonotype. The chain joins TRBV7-9 to TRBJ1-5; 9 nucleotides match TRBD1. This CDR3 has 18 amino acids. Unmatched junction bases numbered 8, after V lost 2 bases and J lost 0 bases. Germline V gives CDR1 SEHNR, CDR2 FQNEAQ (reference sequence). The CDR3 DNA sequence: TGTGCCAGCAGCTTACCCGCTAGGGACAGGGATAGCAATCAGCCCCAGCATTTT. It yields the protein CASSLPARDRDSNQPQHF. Together with reference TRBV7-9 and TRBJ1-5, the CDR3 gives the full variable domain: DTGVSQNPRHKITKRGQNVTFRCDPISEHNRLYWYRQTLGQGPEFLTYFQNEAQLEKSRLLSDRFSAERPKGSFSTLEIQRTEQGDSAMYLCASSLPARDRDSNQPQHFGDGTRLSIL.

The gene calls are TRBV7-2 and TRBJ2-5; 11 bases are a match to TRBD1. In germline, CDR1 is SGHTA, CDR2 FQGNSA. J lost 4 bases, V lost 4 bases, and 11 bases had no gene match. This CDR3 contains 17 residues. The CDR3 sequence is CASSSRDRGKLRETQYF. The CDR3 DNA reads TGTGCCAGCAGCTCACGGGACAGGGGGAAGTTAAGAGAGACCCAGTACTTC. Complete variable domain (other parts from reference TRBV7-2 and TRBJ2-5): GAGVSQSPSNKVTEKGKDVELRCDPISGHTALYWYRQSLGQGLEFLIYFQGNSAPDKSGLPSDRFSAERTGGSVSTLTIQRTQQEDSAVYLCASSSRDRGKLRETQYFGPGTRLLVL.